This T cell receptor beta chain was sequenced during a study of breast tumors, draining lymph nodes, adjacent tissues. The V end was cut by 4 bases, the J end by 4 bases, with 8 bases between. Germline values: CDR1 MDHEN, CDR2 SYDVKM. The CDR3 totals 13 residues. MiXCR was run by TCRdb on the multiplex PCR reads, yielding one entry per CDR3 protein. The repertoire has about 230,000 distinct CDR3 sequences, about 30% of them found once; the top ten carry over 1.1%. The lymph nodes were axillary draining lymph nodes from breast cancer patients. The V and J genes are TRBV28 and TRBJ1-5; D call uncertain. Specimen: axillary lymph node tissue. The TCR comes from a female donor with breast cancer. Some clones in this sample may be carry-over from other donors' samples. CDR3 coding DNA: TGTGCCAGCAGTTACGATGGGAATCAGCCCCAGCATTTT. This gives the protein CASSYDGNQPQHF. Variable domain in full (rest from reference TRBV28 and TRBJ1-5): DVKVTQSSRYLVKRTGEKVFLECVQDMDHENMFWYRQDPGLGLRLIYFSYDVKMKEKGDIPEGYSVSREKKERFSLILESASTNQTSMYLCASSYDGNQPQHFGDGTRLSIL.